A selection of T cell receptor beta chains follows, all from one sample in a study of T cell changes during pregnancy in multiple sclerosis. TCRdb's copy holds only in-frame clones and misses some; the assay was immunoSEQ multiplex PCR. This sample has 30,000 or so clones, with roughly 87% found just once. The sample consisted of CD4+ T cells from peripheral blood mononuclear cells, taken in the second trimester of pregnancy. Every receptor here comes from a female donor with multiple sclerosis, enrolled in a pregnancy study. Each CDR3 is given with its conserved first and last residue. A D gene is named only where the DNA matches it firmly. Part of the rows lack a size; the others show once, few, many or a class for expanded clones.

v_gene	abundance	d_gene	j_gene	CDR3aa	CDR3nt
TRBV4-2	NA	TRBD1	TRBJ1-6	CASSQDPGTGDSPLHF	TGTGCCAGCAGCCAAGATCCCGGGACAGGGGATTCACCCCTCCACTTT
TRBV2	once	NA	TRBJ2-2	CASSYVRVEAGELFF	TGTGCCAGCAGTTACGTCAGGGTAGAAGCCGGGGAGCTGTTTTTT
TRBV11-1	NA	NA	TRBJ2-1	CASSLELSNEQFF	TGTGCCAGCAGCTTAGAACTAAGCAATGAGCAGTTCTTC
TRBV5-1	few	NA	TRBJ2-2	CASSSGEPGELFF	TGCGCCAGCAGCTCAGGGGAGCCCGGGGAGCTGTTTTTT
TRBV30	NA	NA	TRBJ2-7	CAWSVPPLAFSYEQYF	TGTGCCTGGAGTGTACCTCCGCTAGCCTTCTCCTACGAGCAGTACTTC
TRBV7-2	NA	TRBD1	TRBJ2-5	CASSFQGVGETQYF	TGTGCCAGCAGCTTCCAGGGGGTCGGAGAGACCCAGTACTTC
TRBV5-1	NA	TRBD2	TRBJ2-3	CASSWRGLAGGNTDTQYF	TGCGCCAGCAGCTGGAGGGGACTAGCGGGGGGGAACACAGATACGCAGTATTTT
TRBV5-4	NA	NA	TRBJ1-1	CASSSYRLNTEAFF	TGTGCCAGCAGCTCTTACAGACTGAACACTGAAGCTTTCTTT
TRBV4-1	NA	TRBD1	TRBJ2-4	CASSRAGLVAGGNIQYF	TGCGCCAGCAGCCGGGCAGGGCTGGTGGCAGGGGGCAACATTCAGTACTTC
TRBV7-2	NA	NA	TRBJ1-6	CASSQQGSGSPLHF	TGTGCCAGCAGCCAACAGGGAAGTGGTTCACCCCTCCACTTT
TRBV11-2	NA	NA	TRBJ1-3	CASSSPRGSGNTIYF	TGTGCCAGCAGCTCCCCCCGGGGGTCTGGAAACACCATATATTTT
TRBV6-5	NA	TRBD1	TRBJ1-1	CASSLTGGTEAFF	TGTGCCAGCAGTTTAACAGGGGGCACTGAAGCTTTCTTT
TRBV19	NA	TRBD2	TRBJ2-3	CASSQMTSGGTDTQYF	TGTGCCAGTAGTCAAATGACTAGCGGGGGAACAGATACGCAGTATTTT
TRBV7-2	NA	NA	TRBJ1-2	CASSLERQGPYGYTF	TGTGCCAGCAGCTTAGAAAGGCAGGGTCCCTATGGCTACACCTTC
TRBV18	NA	NA	TRBJ2-7	CASSPDSYEQYF	TGTGCCAGCTCACCAGACAGCTACGAGCAGTACTTC
TRBV30	NA	TRBD1	TRBJ1-3	CAVQQGRGNTIYF	TGTGCCGTCCAACAGGGGCGCGGAAACACCATATATTTT